These 28 T cell receptor beta chains were sequenced from one sample in a study of cytomegalovirus exposure and HLA in healthy donors. Primers for the PCR totalled 60 Vbeta and 13 Jbeta. This table comes from immunoSEQ multiplex PCR, and its TCRdb copy is limited to in-frame clones, with some not included. The sample gives more than 120,000 clones, roughly 76% of which show up once; under 3.5% is in the top ten. The specimen was PBMCs. These receptor sequences come from a woman in her twenties or thirties in good health and CMV-seronegative.

The chain recombines TRBV18 with TRBJ1-2; a weak D match, TRBD1 (5 bases). This CDR3 is built from 17 residues. V lost 1 base, J lost 5 bases, and 20 bases lay in between. The germline V gene encodes CDR1 KGHSH and CDR2 LQKENI. The CDR3 region is CASSPLTGTGNLYGYTF. In DNA, the CDR3 is TGTGCCAGCTCACCACTCACCGGCACAGGCAATCTTTATGGCTACACCTTC. Supplemented by reference TRBV18 and TRBJ1-2, the full variable domain reads NAGVMQNPRHLVRRRGQEARLRCSPMKGHSHVYWYRQLPEEGLKFMVYLQKENIIDESGMPKERFSAEFPKEGPSILRIQQVVRGDSAAYFCASSPLTGTGNLYGYTFGSGTRLTVV.

About this clone itself: One end of the junction fails to match germline, which may point to a read error. The chain couples TRBV10-3 to TRBJ2-7, with a weak D call TRBD1 (5 bases). The CDR3 is made up of 14 amino acids. Per germline, CDR1 ENHRY and CDR2 SYGVKD. The CDR3 DNA reads TGTGCCATCAGTGACCGACAGCCCTCCTACGGGCAGTACTTC. Residues: CAISDRQPSYGQYF.

This clone was observed a handful of times. The V call is TRBV11-3, the J call TRBJ2-7, with 10 bases fitting TRBD2. The CDR3 sequence is 17 residues long. V was clipped by 2 bases and J by 0 bases; unmatched bases: 7. From germline, CDR1 is SGHNT and CDR2 YENEEA. The CDR3 DNA follows: TGTGCCAGCAGCTTAAAGGTACTAGCGGGGTACTCCTACGAGCAGTACTTC. Translated: CASSLKVLAGYSYEQYF.

This sequence joins TRBV5-1 and TRBJ2-3, with 7 bases matching TRBD2. CDR3 size: 15 residues. Per germline, CDR1 SGHRS and CDR2 YFSETQ. Trimming took 0 bases from V and 5 from J; bases not matched to a gene: 6. As DNA, the CDR3 is TGCGCCAGCAGCTTGGCCGGGGGGTCTGGAGATACGCAGTATTTT. This codes for CASSLAGGSGDTQYF.

In its sample, this clone was seen a few times. V and J are TRBV5-1 and TRBJ1-4; TRBD1 is a possible D gene (6 bases). V lost 0 bases, J lost 3 bases, and 12 bases lay in between. CDR1 and CDR2 from the germline V gene are SGHRS and YFSETQ. The CDR3 is 16 residues long. CDR3 loop: CASSLDQGTANEKLFF. The CDR3 nucleotides read TGCGCCAGCAGCTTGGACCAGGGGACGGCTAATGAAAAACTGTTTTTT.

The rearrangement joins TRBV27 to TRBJ2-7, with 11 bases fitting TRBD2. CDR3 length: 17 residues. Losses at the gene ends were 1 base for V and 2 bases for J; bases not matched to a gene: 7. CDR1 is MNHEY, CDR2 SMNVEV, per germline (reference sequence). CDR3 sequence reads: CASSLYSLAGGAYEQYF. For the CDR3, the DNA is TGTGCCAGCAGTTTATACTCCCTAGCGGGGGGCGCCTACGAGCAGTACTTC.

This clone has more than one count but fewer than ten. The CDR3 DNA is TGTGCCAGCAGCTTGGCTCTCCAGGATCGGACCGGGGAGCTGTTTTTT. Its translation: CASSLALQDRTGELFF. This rearrangement joins TRBV5-6 to TRBJ2-2; no clear D. The CDR3 has 16 residues. The ends were cut back, 0 bases at V and 5 bases at J, with 14 bases in the middle. Germline-derived CDR1 and CDR2 are SGHDT and YYEEEE. Looking up the rest from reference TRBV5-6 and TRBJ2-2 gives the full variable domain: DAGVTQSPTHLIKTRGQQVTLRCSPKSGHDTVSWYQQALGQGPQFIFQYYEEEERQRGNFPDRFSGHQFPNYSSELNVNALLLGDSALYLCASSLALQDRTGELFFGEGSRLTVL.

The chain employs TRBV18 and TRBJ2-5, with 8 nucleotides matching TRBD2. This CDR3 contains 13 residues. Germline V gene sequence: CDR1 KGHSH, CDR2 LQKENI. V lost 6 bases, J lost 3 bases, and 3 bases stayed unmatched. The CDR3 coding sequence is TGTGCCAGCTCTAGAGCGGGGGAAGAGACCCAGTACTTC. It specifies CASSRAGEETQYF.

This chain links TRBV7-8 with TRBJ2-2; 9 bases align to TRBD2. There are 17 residues in the CDR3. J was trimmed by 5 bases and V by 2 bases; bases with no gene match: 9. CDR1 is SGHVS and CDR2 is FQNEAQ in the germline V gene. CDR3 protein: CASSLNGGRDITGELFF. In DNA form, the CDR3 reads TGTGCCAGCAGCTTAAACGGCGGGAGGGATATTACCGGGGAGCTGTTTTTT.

The rearrangement uses TRBV7-2 and TRBJ1-2, with a possible D match to TRBD1 (5 bases). Trimming stripped 1 base from V and 7 bases from J, with 16 bases between. The germline V gene encodes CDR1 SGHTA and CDR2 FQGNSA. This CDR3 has 15 amino acids. The CDR3 spells CASSLGGGLVGGYTF. The CDR3 nucleotides are TGTGCCAGCAGCTTAGGGGGGGGTTTGGTCGGTGGCTACACCTTC.

V usage is TRBV5-1 and J usage is TRBJ1-1, with 8 bases that match TRBD1. V lost 4 bases to trimming and J lost 4 bases; unmatched junction nucleotides: 3. CDR1 and CDR2 from the germline V gene are SGHRS and YFSETQ. The CDR3 contains 13 residues. The CDR3 is CASSVDRGTEAFF. In DNA, the CDR3 is TGCGCCAGCAGCGTCGACAGGGGCACTGAAGCTTTCTTT.

Only one count was recorded for this clone. The chain is built from TRBV2 and TRBJ2-1; 11 bases are a match to TRBD2. The V gene's germline CDR1 is SNHLY and CDR2 FYNNEI. Losses at the gene ends were 4 bases for V and 5 bases for J; bases not matched to a gene: 10. The CDR3 length is 17 residues. CDR3 protein: CASSADATSGGNNEQFF. In nucleotides, the CDR3 is TGTGCCAGCAGTGCCGATGCAACTAGCGGGGGAAACAATGAGCAGTTCTTC.

This rearrangement joins TRBV6-6 to TRBJ1-2; weak D call: TRBD1 (5 bases). The CDR3 is made up of 14 amino acids. Trimming stripped 6 bases from V and 0 bases from J, with 11 bases between. Germline CDR1 reads MNHNY; CDR2 reads SVGAGI (reference sequence). Here the CDR3 reads CASSGRVSNYGYTF. CDR3 in DNA: TGTGCCAGCAGCGGCAGGGTTTCTAACTATGGCTACACCTTC.

The V and J genes are TRBV27 and TRBJ1-1; possibly TRBD1 for D (6 bases). The CDR3 spans 13 residues. CDR1 and CDR2 (germline): MNHEY, SMNVEV (reference sequence). V was trimmed by 3 bases and J by 4 bases, leaving 9 bases between them. The DNA for the CDR3 is TGTGCCAGCAGTTTTCGACAGGCCACTGAAGCTTTCTTT. This translates into CASSFRQATEAFF.

This clone was seen more than once but under ten times. V is TRBV2 and J is TRBJ2-5; TRBD1 matches 8 bases. Germline CDR1 reads SNHLY; CDR2 reads FYNNEI. The CDR3 extends over 14 amino acids. The trim removed 11 bases at V and 5 bases at J, leaving 13 bases unmatched. CDR3 residues: CAVRQGIRLETQYF. CDR3 in DNA: TGTGCCGTCAGACAGGGGATACGTTTGGAGACCCAGTACTTC. Using reference TRBV2 and TRBJ2-5 for the parts outside the CDR3, the full variable domain is EPEVTQTPSHQVTQMGQEVILRCVPISNHLYFYWYRQILGQKVEFLVSFYNNEISEKSEIFDDQFSVERPDGSNFTLKIRSTKLEDSAMYFCAVRQGIRLETQYFGPGTRLLVL.

CDR3 coding DNA: TGCGCCAGCAGCCCCTACTACGACAGCAATCAGCCCCAGCATTTT. Translated, it gives CASSPYYDSNQPQHF. This rearrangement joins TRBV4-1 to TRBJ1-5; D is ambiguous. This CDR3 comprises 15 residues. Trimming took off 4 bases at V and 1 base at J, with 11 bases between the two ends. The germline gives CDR1 MGHRA, CDR2 YSYEKL.

This clone has only one observation. The chain recombines TRBV9 with TRBJ2-7; TRBD2 is a possible D gene (7 bases). Germline V CDR1 and CDR2: SGDLS, YYNGEE. The CDR3 is made up of 11 amino acids. The V end lost 1 base, the J end lost 12 bases, and 11 bases lay between the germline ends. The CDR3 is CASSVPRGGYF. Here the CDR3 DNA reads TGTGCCAGCAGCGTACCGAGGGGGGGGTACTTC.

The sample holds one count of this clone. V and J are TRBV25-1 and TRBJ2-1; 14 bases line up with TRBD2. With V trimmed by 4 bases and J by 1 base, 0 bases remained unmatched. From germline, CDR1 is MGHDK and CDR2 SYGVNS. The CDR3 has 16 amino acids. The CDR3, as DNA: TGTGCCAGCAGTGGGACTAGCGGGAGGTCCTACAATGAGCAGTTCTTC. It is translated as CASSGTSGRSYNEQFF.

V is TRBV21-1 and J is TRBJ2-4; the table's D call of TRBD1 was not tested on the DNA. TRBV21-1 is classified as a pseudogene. The CDR3 length is 13 residues. CDR3 region: CASSTRTENIQYF. CDR3 coding DNA: TGTGCCAGCAGCACTAGGACAGAAAACATTCAGTACTTC.

This chain links TRBV10-1 with TRBJ2-1; D might be TRBD1 (5 bases). Germline V gene lookup returns CDR1 WNHNN and CDR2 SYGVQD (reference sequence). CDR3 length: 14 residues. Trimming took off 0 bases at V and 5 bases at J, with 8 bases between the two ends. CDR3 DNA sequence: TGCGCCAGCAGTGAGTCGAGGACAAACAATGAGCAGTTCTTC. This codes for CASSESRTNNEQFF.

This sequence joins TRBV7-2 and TRBJ1-1; no firm D call. The CDR3 totals 14 residues. Trimming shortened V by 1 base and J by 6 bases, and 12 bases separated the two germline ends. Per germline, CDR1 SGHTA and CDR2 FQGNSA. The CDR3, as DNA: TGTGCCAGCAGCTTAGTTGGCCTTATCGCTGAAGCTTTCTTT. It specifies CASSLVGLIAEAFF.

The table lists this clone with a count of one. The V gene is TRBV10-3, the J gene TRBJ2-5; TRBD2 is a possible D gene (6 bases). The CDR3 has 15 amino acids. V was pared by 4 bases and J by 3 bases, with 15 bases between. Germline lookup yields CDR1 ENHRY and CDR2 SYGVKD. CDR3 protein: CAISARRETEETQYF. CDR3 DNA: TGTGCCATCAGTGCTAGGAGGGAGACAGAAGAGACCCAGTACTTC.

This clone was detected only once. This rearrangement joins TRBV19 to TRBJ2-1; D may be TRBD1 (6 bases). CDR3 length equals 13 residues. V was pared by 6 bases and J by 5 bases, with 11 bases between. Germline CDR1 reads LNHDA; CDR2 reads SQIVND (reference sequence). CDR3 nucleotides: TGTGCCAGTAGAGGACAGAGCAACAATGAGCAGTTCTTC. Translation: CASRGQSNNEQFF. Together with reference TRBV19 and TRBJ2-1, the CDR3 gives the full variable domain: DGGITQSPKYLFRKEGQNVTLSCEQNLNHDAMYWYRQDPGQGLRLIYYSQIVNDFQKGDIAEGYSVSREKKESFPLTVTSAQKNPTAFYLCASRGQSNNEQFFGPGTRLTVL.

The genes are TRBV11-2 and TRBJ2-2, with 7 bases identical to TRBD2. The CDR3 contains 16 residues. Per the germline V gene, CDR1 is SGHAT and CDR2 is FQNNGV. After removal of 3 bases from V and 0 bases from J, the junction contained 4 bases not matched to a gene. The CDR3 DNA is TGTGCCAGCAGCTTGGGCGGGAGCTCGAACACCGGGGAGCTGTTTTTT. This sequence encodes CASSLGGSSNTGELFF.

The genes are TRBV28 and TRBJ1-5; D may be TRBD1 (6 bases). Germline-derived CDR1 and CDR2 are MDHEN and SYDVKM. The CDR3 consists of 14 residues. The germline V and J ends were trimmed by 10 bases and 4 bases, with 17 bases remaining between them. The CDR3 DNA follows: TGTGCCACCAGGGCCGCAGGGGAGAATCAGCCCCAGCATTTT. It translates to CATRAAGENQPQHF.

The chain carries TRBV7-2 and TRBJ2-2; D perhaps matches TRBD2 (6 bases). Trimming stripped 2 bases from V and 0 bases from J, with 16 bases between. The CDR3 loop spans 18 amino acids. CDR1 and CDR2 (germline): SGHTA, FQGNSA. This CDR3 reads CASSLNNIRGANTGELFF. The DNA of the CDR3 is TGTGCCAGCAGCTTAAACAATATCCGCGGGGCGAACACCGGGGAGCTGTTTTTT.

J is TRBJ2-4 and V is TRBV7-2, with TRBD2 matching over 12 bases. Germline assignment: CDR1 SGHTA and CDR2 FQGNSA. V gave up 5 bases and J gave up 3 bases; unmatched junction bases: 2. The length of the CDR3 is 15 residues. CDR3 amino acids: CASSKLAGGKNIQYF. For the CDR3, the DNA is TGTGCCAGCAGCAAACTAGCGGGAGGCAAAAACATTCAGTACTTC.

This clone was detected only once. The gene calls are TRBV5-1 and TRBJ2-7, with D perhaps matching TRBD1 (5 bases). This CDR3 is built from 14 residues. The germline CDR1 and CDR2 sequences are SGHRS and YFSETQ. V was clipped by 1 base and J by 5 bases, with 13 bases between them. CDR3 in amino acids: CASSLISRVNEQYF. CDR3 in DNA: TGCGCCAGCAGCTTGATTTCCAGGGTCAACGAGCAGTACTTC.